These 3 T cell receptor beta chains were sequenced from one sample in a study of T-cell reconstitution after alpha-beta-depleted transplantation in children. TCRbeta library preparation incorporated unique molecular identifiers. TCRdb itself ran the PCR reads through MiXCR, one entry per CDR3 protein. The sample lists approximately 590,000 distinct CDR3 sequences; under 12% were seen once. Source: PBMCs from the stem cell graft donor, taken from the stem cell graft. These receptor sequences come from a human donor who donated a stem cell graft to a child with acute myeloid leukemia.

V usage is TRBV11-3 and J usage is TRBJ2-1, with D possibly called TRBD1 or TRBD2 (6 bases each). Germline V gives CDR1 SGHNT, CDR2 YENEEA. V was shortened by 3 bases and J by 7 bases, with 13 bases between the two germline ends. This CDR3 region has 14 residues. This CDR3 is CASSFPGAWNEQFF. CDR3 coding DNA: TGTGCCAGCAGCTTTCCGGGGGCATGGAATGAGCAGTTCTTC.

The rearrangement uses TRBV6-2 or TRBV6-3 and TRBJ2-1; the match to TRBD2 covers 9 bases. V was pared by 6 bases and J by 12 bases, with 12 bases of the junction left unmatched. Per the germline V gene, CDR1 is MNHEY and CDR2 is SVGEGT. The CDR3 totals 14 residues. The CDR3 sequence: CASRGPVVSGRQFF. The CDR3 coding sequence is TGTGCCAGCAGAGGTCCCGTCGTTAGCGGGAGGCAGTTCTTC.

In this sample, this clonotype turned up a few times. The V gene is TRBV28, the J gene TRBJ1-2; 8 positions agree with TRBD1. Germline CDR1 reads MDHEN; CDR2 reads SYDVKM. This CDR3 is 12 amino acids long. Trimming removed 11 bases from V and 6 bases from J; junction bases left unmatched: 8. The CDR3 nucleotides are TGTGCCTACACAGGGGGTGGGGATGGCTACACCTTC. Protein product: CAYTGGGDGYTF.